These 18 T cell receptor beta chains came from one sample sequenced in a study of PD-L1 blockade in urothelial cancer (dated by TCRdb to 2016 to 2017). The library was generated by the immunoSEQ multiplex PCR assay. TCRdb took this table from immuneACCESS and kept in-frame rearrangements with V and J called. Such tables lack part of the clones; where checked against another copy, unresolved V genes explain under half of the gap, and the rest is unexplained. For this sample the table gives about 74,000 clones, of which 84% were detected only once. About 5.1% of the sample goes to the ten largest clones. The source was PBMCs, collected around atezolizumab (anti-PD-L1) treatment. These receptors all stem from a man between 65 and 85 years old with urothelial cancer.

This chain connects TRBV6-5 to TRBJ2-5; a weak D match, TRBD2 (5 bases). Trimming pared 4 bases from V and 4 bases from J, leaving 16 bases between. Germline assignment: CDR1 MNHEY and CDR2 SVGAGI. The CDR3 runs to 15 residues. CDR3 sequence (DNA): TGTGCCAGCAGTTCTCGGACTTTGCTGGGAGAGACCCAGTACTTC. Amino acids: CASSSRTLLGETQYF.

This sequence joins TRBV6-1 and TRBJ1-2; 7 bases align to TRBD1. Looked up from germline, CDR1 is MNHNS and CDR2 is SASEGT. The CDR3 totals 16 residues. The V segment lost 0 bases and the J segment 6 bases; nucleotides outside the gene matches: 10. Here the CDR3 reads CASSEAVFPGGDGYTF. DNA of the CDR3: TGTGCCAGCAGTGAAGCCGTTTTCCCAGGGGGTGATGGCTACACCTTC.

The chain links TRBV5-5 to TRBJ1-2; the match to TRBD1 covers 8 bases. This CDR3 contains 13 residues. Trimming at V came to 2 bases and at J to 7 bases, leaving 4 bases not matched to a gene. The germline CDR1 and CDR2 sequences are SGHKS and YYEKEE (reference sequence). For the CDR3, the DNA is TGTGCCAGCAGCTTTGACCAGGGGGCTGGCTACACCTTC. Its translation: CASSFDQGAGYTF.

The gene calls are TRBV4-2 and TRBJ2-1; perhaps TRBD2 as D (5 bases). This CDR3 has 16 amino acids. From germline, CDR1 is LGHNA and CDR2 YNFKEQ. The V and J ends lost 0 bases and 6 bases respectively, with 15 bases between them. CDR3 nucleotide sequence: TGTGCCAGCAGCCAAGATCGGCTAGCAGGTCGCAATGAGCAGTTCTTC. Amino acids: CASSQDRLAGRNEQFF.

In regard to this clone: This sample includes further DNA sequences coding for the same CDR3. The CDR3: CASRRDYEQYF. The CDR3 DNA follows: TGTGCCAGCAGGAGGGACTACGAGCAGTACTTC. The rearrangement links TRBV6-1 to TRBJ2-7, with TRBD2 as a possible D gene (5 bases). This CDR3 contains 11 residues. Trimming shortened V by 6 bases and J by 3 bases, and 6 bases separated the two germline ends. Germline V gene data show CDR1 as MNHNS and CDR2 as SASEGT.

The V gene is TRBV7-2, the J gene TRBJ2-7; tentative D call: TRBD1 (6 bases). Germline assignment: CDR1 SGHTA and CDR2 FQGNSA. CDR3 length: 15 residues. The V gene lost 1 base and the J gene lost 0 bases, with 10 bases spanning the gap. CDR3 nucleotides: TGTGCCAGCAGCTTAGACAGGGCCCTCTCCTACGAGCAGTACTTC. It yields the protein CASSLDRALSYEQYF.

The chain carries TRBV28 and TRBJ1-5; TRBD1 agrees at 9 bases. The junction had 21 bases not matched to a gene; V was cut back by 6 bases and J by 0 bases. CDR1 MDHEN and CDR2 SYDVKM come from the germline V gene. CDR3 length: 21 amino acids. This chain's CDR3 is CASRSLIFRDREAHSNQPQHF. The CDR3 DNA reads as TGTGCCAGCAGAAGTTTAATATTCCGGGACAGGGAGGCTCATAGCAATCAGCCCCAGCATTTT.

This clone was observed a single time. The chain is built from TRBV28 and TRBJ1-2; D unclear. V dropped 5 bases and J dropped 8 bases, with 15 bases sitting between them. Germline-derived CDR1 and CDR2 are MDHEN and SYDVKM. The CDR3 extends over 13 amino acids. CDR3 nucleotides: TGTGCCAGCAGTCCGACACCTGCGTGGGGCTACACCTTC. Residues: CASSPTPAWGYTF.

This chain uses TRBV2 with TRBJ1-1, with D unresolved. The V end lost 1 base, the J end lost 3 bases, and 9 bases lay between the germline ends. CDR1 and CDR2 (germline): SNHLY, FYNNEI. The CDR3 covers 14 residues. This CDR3 reads CASSEVNGDTEAFF. The CDR3 bases are TGTGCCAGCAGTGAAGTGAACGGAGACACTGAAGCTTTCTTT.

This clone was detected only a few times. The chain couples TRBV14 to TRBJ2-1; D ambiguous. CDR3 length: 11 residues. V was cut by 1 base and J by 7 bases, with 2 bases left in between. Looked up from germline, CDR1 is SGHDN and CDR2 is FVKESK. This chain's CDR3 is CASSQVNEQFF. CDR3 sequence (DNA): TGTGCCAGCAGCCAAGTAAATGAGCAGTTCTTC.

CDR3 residues: CASSYGSSSYEQYF. The CDR3 nucleotides read TGTGCCAGCAGCTACGGGAGCAGCTCCTACGAGCAGTACTTC. This sequence joins TRBV5-4 and TRBJ2-7, with D tentatively TRBD2 (6 bases). Germline CDR1 SGHNT, CDR2 YYREEE (reference sequence). The CDR3 covers 14 residues. V lost 3 bases and J lost 0, with 10 bases in between.

The rearrangement joins TRBV18 to TRBJ2-1; 7 bases align to TRBD2. The junction had 6 bases not matched to a gene; V was cut back by 2 bases and J by 8 bases. This CDR3 region has 14 residues. Germline loops: CDR1 KGHSH, CDR2 LQKENI. This chain's CDR3 is CASSPTSAGDEQFF. The CDR3 region has the DNA TGTGCCAGCTCACCAACGTCCGCGGGAGATGAGCAGTTCTTC.

The chain joins TRBV19 to TRBJ1-5; 7 bases align to TRBD1. The trim removed 2 bases at V and 6 bases at J, leaving 10 bases unmatched. Looked up from germline, CDR1 is LNHDA and CDR2 is SQIVND (reference sequence). CDR3 length: 16 residues. DNA of the CDR3: TGTGCCAGTAGTATAAACGTAAGAGGGGGCGGTCAGCCCCAGCATTTT. This sequence encodes CASSINVRGGGQPQHF.

The gene calls are TRBV7-7 and TRBJ2-5; 10 positions match TRBD1. Unmatched junction bases numbered 0, after V lost 1 base and J lost 1 base. Per the germline V gene, CDR1 is SSHAT and CDR2 is FNYEAQ (reference sequence). The CDR3 contains 15 residues. CDR3 in amino acids: CASSLGTGGQETQYF. CDR3 coding DNA: TGTGCCAGCAGCTTAGGGACAGGGGGCCAAGAGACCCAGTACTTC. The full variable domain, rest sourced from reference TRBV7-7 and TRBJ2-5, is GAGVSQSPRYKVTKRGQDVTLRCDPISSHATLYWYQQALGQGPEFLTYFNYEAQPDKSGLPSDRFSAERPEGSISTLTIQRTEQRDSAMYRCASSLGTGGQETQYFGPGTRLLVL.

The chain uses TRBV27 and TRBJ2-1, with 7 bases that match TRBD2. The CDR3 contains 13 residues. The germline V gene encodes CDR1 MNHEY and CDR2 SMNVEV (reference sequence). J lost 12 bases, V lost 0 bases, and 5 bases had no gene match. CDR3 bases: TGTGCCAGCAGTTTATCGAAAACGGGAGGGCAGTTCTTC. Its translation is CASSLSKTGGQFF.

The V and J genes are TRBV5-1 and TRBJ1-2, with 11 bases matching TRBD1. V lost 4 bases, J lost 5 bases, and 10 bases stayed unmatched. Germline V gene lookup returns CDR1 SGHRS and CDR2 YFSETQ. The length of the CDR3 is 16 residues. CDR3 amino acids: CASSINPGTGGYGYTF. CDR3 DNA: TGCGCCAGCAGCATCAACCCCGGGACAGGGGGATATGGCTACACCTTC.

CDR3 DNA: TGTGCCAGCAGCTTAGCGTTAGCGGGAGGGTACACAGATACGCAGTATTTT. Translation: CASSLALAGGYTDTQYF. The rearrangement uses TRBV7-9 and TRBJ2-3; 11 nucleotides align to TRBD2. After removal of 0 bases from V and 2 bases from J, the junction contained 4 bases not matched to a gene. This CDR3 is 17 amino acids long. Germline V gives CDR1 SEHNR, CDR2 FQNEAQ (reference sequence).

The rearrangement joins TRBV14 to TRBJ2-5; D gene ambiguous. The CDR3 is 13 residues long. V was cut by 1 base and J by 5 bases, with 8 bases left in between. Germline lookup yields CDR1 SGHDN and CDR2 FVKESK. CDR3 sequence: CASSQGAKETQYF. The CDR3 DNA reads as TGTGCCAGCAGCCAAGGGGCCAAGGAGACCCAGTACTTC.